A selection of T cell receptor beta chains follows, all from one sample in a study of T-cell memory formation after mild COVID-19. TCRdb re-derived calls from the 5' RACE reads in MiXCR, one entry per CDR3 protein. The sample holds 350,000 to 500,000 distinct CDR3 sequences; 23% are singletons and the top ten take approximately 14%. Sequencing used PBMCs or a T cell subset sorted from them (not recorded which). The receptors come from an adult woman who had mild COVID-19 (a few samples of this study predate the infection). Cell type and time point are not known. The CDR3 runs from the conserved cysteine through the conserved F or W. The D gene is left open where the match is weak. Clone sizes are given selectively: once, few, many, or a class where the clone is expanded.

>-|TRBV7-3|TRBJ1-2|-
TGTGCCAGCAGCCCGCAACCAGGGGATTCCTATGGCTACACCTTC
CASSPQPGDSYGYTF
>-|TRBV11-2|TRBJ1-5|-
TGTGCCAGCAGCTTAGAGGGAGCGGGAATCAATCAGCCCCAGCATTTT
CASSLEGAGINQPQHF
>-|TRBV6-6|TRBJ2-3|-
TGTGCCAGCAGCCCGGGGCCCAATACGCAGTATTTT
CASSPGPNTQYF
>few|TRBV4-1|TRBJ2-1|-
TGCGCCAGCAGCCAAGATATCGGGGTAATAGGTATTGAGCAGTTCTTC
CASSQDIGVIGIEQFF
>-|TRBV20-1|TRBJ1-3|-
TGCAGTGCTAGAGCCAGGGGAAACACCATATATTTT
CSARARGNTIYF
>-|TRBV4-1|TRBJ1-5|TRBD1
TGCGCCAGCAGCCAAGGGCAGGGGGTGTATAGCAATCAGCCCCAGCATTTT
CASSQGQGVYSNQPQHF
>few|TRBV29-1|TRBJ2-1|-
TGCAGCGTAGATAATGAGCAGTTCTTC
CSVDNEQFF
>many|TRBV12-3/TRBV12-4|TRBJ2-1|-
TGTGCCAGCAGTCCTCTACGGCGGTTACAGGGGCAGTTCTTC
CASSPLRRLQGQFF
>-|TRBV19|TRBJ1-1|-
TGTGCCAGTATCGCCCCAGAGCGGGGGAGATTCACTGAAGCTTTCTTT
CASIAPERGRFTEAFF
>few|TRBV6-2/TRBV6-3|TRBJ1-1|-
TGTGCCAGCAGTTACAACGGGGGGACTGAAGCTTTCTTT
CASSYNGGTEAFF
>-|TRBV14|TRBJ2-5|-
TGTGCCAGCAGCCAAGCCGTATCGACAGAGACCCAGTACTTC
CASSQAVSTETQYF
>few|TRBV7-8|TRBJ2-1|TRBD2
TGTGCCAGCAGCCCTCGAGCGGGAGGGCCCCACAATGAGCAGTTCTTC
CASSPRAGGPHNEQFF
>many|TRBV12-3/TRBV12-4|TRBJ2-6|-
TGTGCCAGCAGTTTTCAGTCCTCTGGGGCCAACGTCCTGACTTTC
CASSFQSSGANVLTF
>few|TRBV3-1|TRBJ1-6|-
TGTGCCAGCAGCGACCTCTGGGGTTGGTCACCCCTCCACTTT
CASSDLWGWSPLHF
>few|TRBV7-6|TRBJ2-1|-
TGTGCCAGCAGCTCCCCCTTTGGTGAGCAGTTCTTC
CASSSPFGEQFF
>-|TRBV7-8|TRBJ2-7|TRBD2
TGTGCCAGCAGCTTAGCGCGGCTAGCGGGAGACGAGCAGTACTTC
CASSLARLAGDEQYF